The clone carrying this T cell receptor (beta chain) has only one observation. Its matching antigen is unknown. This entry comes from a study of T cell responses to AZD1222 COVID-19 vaccine. Across the study: It was second doses at about 4 or about 12 weeks that were pooled.

Method: immunoSEQ multiplex PCR; TCRdb's copy keeps in-frame clones and lacks some. The repertoire consists of tens of thousands of clones, with about nine tenths occurring once and the leading ten covering 45%. CDR1 is MNHNS and CDR2 is SASEGT in the germline V gene. This CDR3 spans 18 amino acids. The V gene end was trimmed by 0 bases and the J gene end by 3 bases; junction bases not matched to a gene: 13. General observations from the study: Spike-specific TCRs gained breadth and depth after people received two AZD1222 doses. Of the AZD1222 recipients, only 6 or 7 were seropositive at baseline.

This TCR was sampled from an adult in good health. V gene TRBV6-1 combines with J gene TRBJ2-5; 7 positions agree with TRBD2. The material sequenced was peripheral blood, taken on day 0 of AZD1222 vaccination. The CDR3 sequence: CASSEAHLGRAVEETQYF. The DNA of the CDR3 is TGTGCCAGCAGTGAAGCGCATTTAGGGAGGGCCGTTGAAGAGACCCAGTACTTC.